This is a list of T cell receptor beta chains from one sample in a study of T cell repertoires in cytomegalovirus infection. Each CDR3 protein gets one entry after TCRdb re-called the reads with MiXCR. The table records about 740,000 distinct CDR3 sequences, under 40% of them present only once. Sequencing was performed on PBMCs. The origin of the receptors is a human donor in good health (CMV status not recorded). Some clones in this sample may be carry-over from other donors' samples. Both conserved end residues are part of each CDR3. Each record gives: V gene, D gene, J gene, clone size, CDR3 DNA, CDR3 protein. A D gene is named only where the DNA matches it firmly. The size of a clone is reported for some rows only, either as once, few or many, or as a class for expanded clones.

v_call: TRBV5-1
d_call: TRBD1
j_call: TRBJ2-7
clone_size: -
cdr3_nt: TGCGCCAGCAGTACCGGGACAGGGAGGGCAGGGATCTACGAGCAGTACTTC
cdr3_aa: CASSTGTGRAGIYEQYF

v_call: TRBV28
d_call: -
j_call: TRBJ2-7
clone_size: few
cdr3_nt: TGTGCCAGCAGTACCGACCCCCGACGGGCAGGGGGGACTCGCCTCTACGAGCAGTACTTC
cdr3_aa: CASSTDPRRAGGTRLYEQYF

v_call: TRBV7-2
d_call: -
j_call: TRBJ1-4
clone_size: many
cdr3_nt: TGTGCCAGCAGCTTGCGTTTCGGGGGCTATAATGAAAAACTGTTTTTT
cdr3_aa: CASSLRFGGYNEKLFF

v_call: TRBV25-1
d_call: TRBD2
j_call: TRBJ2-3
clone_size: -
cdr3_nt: TGTGCCAGCAGTGAAACGGGACTAGCGAATACGCAGTATTTT
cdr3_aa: CASSETGLANTQYF

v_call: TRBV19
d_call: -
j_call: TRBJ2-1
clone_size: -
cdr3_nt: TGTGCCAGTAGTATAGGGCCGGGGGCTGGGTACAATGAGCAGTTCTTC
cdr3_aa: CASSIGPGAGYNEQFF

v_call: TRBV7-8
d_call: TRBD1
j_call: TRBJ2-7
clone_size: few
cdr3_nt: TGTGCCAGCAGCCCCCTGACCGGGACAGGGGACCACGAGCAGTACTTC
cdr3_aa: CASSPLTGTGDHEQYF

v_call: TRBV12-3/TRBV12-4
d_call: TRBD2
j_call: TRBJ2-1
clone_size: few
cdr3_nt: TGTGCCAGCAGGATGGGACTAGCGGGAGTCGGTGAGCAGTTCTTC
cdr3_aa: CASRMGLAGVGEQFF

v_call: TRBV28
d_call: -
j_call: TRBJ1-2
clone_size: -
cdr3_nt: TGTGCCATCAGCCGGGTCCGCCTGACAGAGAACTATGGCTACAACTTC
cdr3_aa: CAISRVRLTENYGYNF

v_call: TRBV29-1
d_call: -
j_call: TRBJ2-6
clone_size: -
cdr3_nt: TGCTCCATCACAGGAACCTCTGGGGCCAACGTCCTGACTTTC
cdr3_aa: CSITGTSGANVLTF

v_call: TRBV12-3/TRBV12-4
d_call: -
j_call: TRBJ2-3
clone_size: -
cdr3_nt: TGTGCCAGCAGTTTAGGGGGAACCGGGGATACGCAGTATTTT
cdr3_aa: CASSLGGTGDTQYF

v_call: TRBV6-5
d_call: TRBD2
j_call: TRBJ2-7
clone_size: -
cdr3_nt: TGTGCCAGCAGTTGGCGGGGGGTATCCTTGAGCTCCTACGAGCAGTACTTC
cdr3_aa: CASSWRGVSLSSYEQYF

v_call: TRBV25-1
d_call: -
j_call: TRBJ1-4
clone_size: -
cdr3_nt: TGTGCCAGCAGTGAAGGGCAGCGATCAGTTTTT
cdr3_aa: CASSEGQRSVF

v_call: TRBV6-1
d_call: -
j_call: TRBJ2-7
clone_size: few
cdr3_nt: TGTGCCAGCAGCGCAGACATACACGAGCAGTACTTC
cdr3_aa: CASSADIHEQYF

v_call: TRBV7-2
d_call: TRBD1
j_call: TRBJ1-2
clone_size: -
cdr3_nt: TGTGCCAGCAGCTTAACCAGACAGGGCTATTTTAACTATGGCTACACCTTC
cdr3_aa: CASSLTRQGYFNYGYTF

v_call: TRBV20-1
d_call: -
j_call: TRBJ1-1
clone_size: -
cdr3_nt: TGCAGTGCCACACCCGACCCCTCAGGGTGGAACACTGAAGCTTTCTTT
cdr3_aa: CSATPDPSGWNTEAFF

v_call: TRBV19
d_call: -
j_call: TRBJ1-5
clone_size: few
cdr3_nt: TGTGCCAGTAGTCGTAGGAGGGGCCTTCAGCCCCAGCATTTT
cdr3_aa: CASSRRRGLQPQHF